The T cell receptor beta chain under discussion was sequenced for a study of neoadjuvant nivolumab and ipilimumab in lung cancer. TCRdb's table, derived via immunoSEQ multiplex PCR, lists solely in-frame clones and lacks some. The sample holds about 25,000 clones, around four fifths seen once. Note on this clone: Its cognate antigen is unknown.

V lost 3 bases to trimming and J lost 7 bases, with 9 bases between them. Per germline, CDR1 SEHNR and CDR2 FQNEAQ (reference sequence). The CDR3 runs 13 residues. General observations from the study: From pretherapy to surgery, tumor richness and clonality rose with dual therapy.

This specimen consisted of tumor tissue, obtained after neoadjuvant nivolumab, alone or with ipilimumab, at or shortly before surgery. The rearrangement joins TRBV7-9 to TRBJ2-2; D might be TRBD1 or TRBD2, each matching 5 bases. This clonotype originated in an adult with non-small cell lung cancer. The CDR3 bases are TGTGCCAGCAGCTTTGGGGGTAACGGGGAGCTGTTTTTT. Translated, it gives CASSFGGNGELFF. Drawing the rest from reference TRBV7-9 and TRBJ2-2, the complete variable domain is DTGVSQNPRHKITKRGQNVTFRCDPISEHNRLYWYRQTLGQGPEFLTYFQNEAQLEKSRLLSDRFSAERPKGSFSTLEIQRTEQGDSAMYLCASSFGGNGELFFGEGSRLTVL.